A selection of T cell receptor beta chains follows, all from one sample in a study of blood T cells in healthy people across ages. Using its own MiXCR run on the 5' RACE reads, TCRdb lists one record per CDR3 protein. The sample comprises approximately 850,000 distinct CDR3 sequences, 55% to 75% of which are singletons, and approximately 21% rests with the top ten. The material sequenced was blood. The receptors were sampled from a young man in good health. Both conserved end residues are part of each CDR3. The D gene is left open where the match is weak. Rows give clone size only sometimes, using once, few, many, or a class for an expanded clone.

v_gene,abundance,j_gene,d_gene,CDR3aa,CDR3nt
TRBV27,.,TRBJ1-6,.,CASSWGQLLKSPLHF,TGTGCCAGCAGTTGGGGGCAGCTATTAAAGTCACCCCTCCACTTT
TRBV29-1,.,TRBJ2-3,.,CSVGGRSGASRTDTQYF,TGCAGCGTTGGGGGTAGATCGGGGGCTTCCCGCACAGATACGCAGTATTTT
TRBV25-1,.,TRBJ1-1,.,CASSDRTVNTEAFF,TGTGCCAGCAGTGACAGAACGGTAAACACTGAAGCTTTCTTT
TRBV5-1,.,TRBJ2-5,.,CASSWSEETQYF,TGCGCCAGCAGCTGGTCCGAAGAGACCCAGTACTTC
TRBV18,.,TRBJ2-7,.,CASSPRDGNYEQYF,TGTGCCAGCTCACCGAGGGACGGGAACTACGAGCAGTACTTC
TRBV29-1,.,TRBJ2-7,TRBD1,CSVEQGAGQYF,TGCAGCGTTGAACAGGGGGCAGGTCAGTACTTC
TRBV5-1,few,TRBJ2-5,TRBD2,CASSSGLAGAPYQETQYF,TGCGCCAGCAGTTCGGGACTAGCGGGGGCCCCTTACCAAGAGACCCAGTACTTC
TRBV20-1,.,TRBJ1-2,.,CSANPGQAYGYTF,TGCAGTGCTAACCCGGGACAAGCTTATGGCTACACCTTC
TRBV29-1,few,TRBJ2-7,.,CSVEGGELDEQYF,TGCAGCGTTGAAGGAGGGGAGTTAGACGAGCAGTACTTC
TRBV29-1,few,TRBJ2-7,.,CSFFGTQYEQYF,TGCAGCTTTTTCGGGACCCAATACGAGCAGTACTTC
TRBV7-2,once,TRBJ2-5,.,CASSARRGEETQYF,TGTGCCAGCAGCGCCCGGAGGGGGGAGGAGACCCAGTACTTC
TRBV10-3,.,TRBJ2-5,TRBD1,CAISTGDETQYF,TGTGCCATCAGCACAGGGGACGAGACCCAGTACTTC
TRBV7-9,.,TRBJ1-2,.,CASSSPQNSNGYTF,TGTGCCAGCAGCTCCCCACAGAATTCTAATGGCTACACCTTC
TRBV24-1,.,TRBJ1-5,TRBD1,CATSAQGEIGQPQHF,TGTGCCACCAGTGCCCAGGGGGAAATCGGTCAGCCCCAGCATTTT
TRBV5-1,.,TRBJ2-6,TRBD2,CASKLLGGTGANVLTF,TGCGCCAGCAAACTTCTCGGGGGGACTGGGGCCAACGTCCTGACTTTC
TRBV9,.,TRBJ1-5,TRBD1,CASSRGTAHQPQHF,TGTGCCAGCAGCCGAGGGACAGCTCATCAGCCCCAGCATTTT
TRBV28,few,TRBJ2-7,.,CASRTPGAYEQYF,TGTGCCAGCAGGACCCCGGGGGCCTACGAGCAGTACTTC